The clone carrying this T cell receptor beta chain has just a few counts. The antigen is not known. TCRdb analysed the reads with MiXCR anew, one entry per CDR3 protein. The table includes roughly 45,000 distinct CDR3 sequences, 20% to 25% detected once. This entry is derived from a study of T cell repertoires in cytomegalovirus infection. The wider study: Public TCR beta signatures marked donors with CMV infection and the matching HLA.

The study, taken as a whole, reports: Accumulated public TCR beta family frequency recognized individuals carrying CMV together with the relevant HLA. Clonotypes of TCR beta that were HLA-C-restricted and CMV-specific dominated the ex vivo response.

Trimming pared 0 bases from V and 4 bases from J, leaving 18 bases between. The germline gives CDR1 SGHAT, CDR2 FQNNGV. The CDR3 sequence is 17 residues long. Sequencing input: PBMCs, sequenced either directly or after in vitro stimulation (not recorded which). The V call is TRBV11-2, the J call TRBJ1-2; D possibly corresponds to TRBD1 (6 bases). The receptor was isolated from a human donor in good health (CMV status not recorded). Some clones in this sample may be carry-over from other donors' samples. CDR3 region: CASSLELIGGHGYGYTF. The CDR3 DNA is TGTGCCAGCAGCTTAGAATTGATCGGGGGGCACGGCTATGGCTACACCTTC.